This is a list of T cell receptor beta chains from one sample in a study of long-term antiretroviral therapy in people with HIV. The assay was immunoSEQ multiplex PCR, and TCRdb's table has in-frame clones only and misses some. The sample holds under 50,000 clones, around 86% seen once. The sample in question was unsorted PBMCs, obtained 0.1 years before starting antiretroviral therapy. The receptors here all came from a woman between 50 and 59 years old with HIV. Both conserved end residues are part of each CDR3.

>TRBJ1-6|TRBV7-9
CASSPHGTAPLHF
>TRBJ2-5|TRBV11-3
CASSLDSGIRETQYF
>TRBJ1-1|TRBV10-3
CAISELGQGILMNTEAFF
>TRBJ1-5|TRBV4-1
CASSQDSANQPQHF
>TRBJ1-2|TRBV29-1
CSIRTGGGDGYTF
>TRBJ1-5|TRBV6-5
CASSTRQGDQPQHF
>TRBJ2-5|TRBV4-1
CASSLRTGGGQETQYF
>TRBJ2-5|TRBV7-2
CASSLGRETQYF
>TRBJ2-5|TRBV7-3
CASSLSGGGEETQYF
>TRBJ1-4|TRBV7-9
CASSFCRRTF
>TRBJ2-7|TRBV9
CASSARFESYEQYF
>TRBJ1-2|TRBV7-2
CASSRGQGRGGYTF
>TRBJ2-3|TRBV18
CASSPRSGWGGTDTQYF
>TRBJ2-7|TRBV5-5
CASSFNYEQYF
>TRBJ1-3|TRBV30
CAWSTHTRSSGNTIYF
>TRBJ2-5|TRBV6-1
CASTEGTSGQETQYF
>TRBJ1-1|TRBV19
CASSMWAMNTEAFF
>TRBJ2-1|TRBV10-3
CAIRGSGGSSSYNEQFF
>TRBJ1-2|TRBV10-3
CAIGTGAYGYTF
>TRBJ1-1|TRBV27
CASSLGQGVNTEAFF
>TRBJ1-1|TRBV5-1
CASSLNRGQGLEAFF
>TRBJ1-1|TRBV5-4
CASSFGLMNTEAFF
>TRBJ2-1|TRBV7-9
CASSLVRGVGNEQFF
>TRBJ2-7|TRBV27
CASSFGYEQYF
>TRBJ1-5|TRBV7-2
CASSLVLGSSNQPQHF
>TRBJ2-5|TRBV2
CAILRSGGQETQYF
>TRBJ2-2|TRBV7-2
CASSRDRGRTGELFF
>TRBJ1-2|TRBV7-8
CASSLPDRVGYTF
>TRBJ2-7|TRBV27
CASSLRAGGYYEQYF
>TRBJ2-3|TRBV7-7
CASSQNRGTDTQYF